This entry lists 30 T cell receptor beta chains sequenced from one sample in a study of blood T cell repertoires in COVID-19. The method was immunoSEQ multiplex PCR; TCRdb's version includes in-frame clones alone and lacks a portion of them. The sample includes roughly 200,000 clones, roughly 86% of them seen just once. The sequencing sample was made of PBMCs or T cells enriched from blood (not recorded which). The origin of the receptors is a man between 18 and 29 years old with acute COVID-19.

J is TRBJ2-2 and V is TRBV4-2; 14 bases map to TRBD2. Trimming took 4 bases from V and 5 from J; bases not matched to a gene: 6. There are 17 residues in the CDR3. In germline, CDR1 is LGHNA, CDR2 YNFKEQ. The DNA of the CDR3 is TGTGCCAGCAGCCCAGGACTAGCGGGAGGTCAGACCGGGGAGCTGTTTTTT. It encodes CASSPGLAGGQTGELFF.

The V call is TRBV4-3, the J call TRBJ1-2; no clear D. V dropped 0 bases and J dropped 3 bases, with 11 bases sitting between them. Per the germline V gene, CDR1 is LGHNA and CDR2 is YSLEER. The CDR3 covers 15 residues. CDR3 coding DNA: TGCGCCAGCAGCCAAGATCTTACGGTCTACTATGGCTACACCTTC. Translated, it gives CASSQDLTVYYGYTF.

DNA for the CDR3: TGCGCCAGCAGCCCCCAGGAGGCAGGCTCTTACAATGAGCAGTTCTTC. It translates to CASSPQEAGSYNEQFF. The chain joins TRBV4-1 to TRBJ2-1; D may be TRBD2 (5 bases). V gave up 4 bases and J gave up 4 bases, with 17 bases separating them. Germline CDR1 and CDR2: MGHRA and YSYEKL. This CDR3 is built from 16 residues.

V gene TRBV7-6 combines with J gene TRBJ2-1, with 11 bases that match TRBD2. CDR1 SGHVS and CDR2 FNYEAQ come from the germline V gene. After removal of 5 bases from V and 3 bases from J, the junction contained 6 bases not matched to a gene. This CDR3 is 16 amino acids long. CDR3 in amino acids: CASSTTSGSVYNEQFF. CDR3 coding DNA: TGTGCCAGCAGCACCACTAGCGGGAGTGTCTACAATGAGCAGTTCTTC.

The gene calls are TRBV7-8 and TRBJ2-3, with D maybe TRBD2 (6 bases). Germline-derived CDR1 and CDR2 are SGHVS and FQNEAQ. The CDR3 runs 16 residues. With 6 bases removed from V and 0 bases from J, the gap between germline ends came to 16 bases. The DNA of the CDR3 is TGTGCCAGCAGTTCTGGCCTAGCGCCCAGCACAGATACGCAGTATTTT. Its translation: CASSSGLAPSTDTQYF.

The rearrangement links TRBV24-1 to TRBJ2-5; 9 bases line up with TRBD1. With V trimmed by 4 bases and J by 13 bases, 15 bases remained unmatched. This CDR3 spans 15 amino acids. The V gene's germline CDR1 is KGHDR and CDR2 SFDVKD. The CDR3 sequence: CATSESSWTGAYMYF. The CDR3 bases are TGTGCCACCAGTGAATCGTCCTGGACAGGGGCTTATATGTACTTC.

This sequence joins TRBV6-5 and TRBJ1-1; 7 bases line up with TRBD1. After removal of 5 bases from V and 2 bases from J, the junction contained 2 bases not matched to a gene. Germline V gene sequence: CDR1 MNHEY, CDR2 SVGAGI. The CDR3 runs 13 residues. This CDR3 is CASSRTGNTEAFF. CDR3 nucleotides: TGTGCCAGCAGTCGGACAGGAAACACTGAAGCTTTCTTT.

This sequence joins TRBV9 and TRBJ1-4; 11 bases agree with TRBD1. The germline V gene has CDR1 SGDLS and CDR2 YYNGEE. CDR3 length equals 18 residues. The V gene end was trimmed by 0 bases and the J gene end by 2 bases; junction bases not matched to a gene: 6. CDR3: CASSVEDRGHRTNEKLFF. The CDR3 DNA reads TGTGCCAGCAGCGTAGAGGACAGGGGGCATCGGACTAATGAAAAACTGTTTTTT.

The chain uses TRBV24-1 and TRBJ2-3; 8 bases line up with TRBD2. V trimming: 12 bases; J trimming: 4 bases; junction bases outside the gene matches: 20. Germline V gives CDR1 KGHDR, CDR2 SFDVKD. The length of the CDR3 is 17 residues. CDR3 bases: TGTGCCGACCGGGGGGGTTCCAGACTCCCCAGACCAGATACGCAGTATTTT. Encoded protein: CADRGGSRLPRPDTQYF.

The CDR3 bases are TGTGCCAGCCGGTGGGGACAGTCGACCGGAATGAACACTGAAGCTTTCTTT. Its protein is CASRWGQSTGMNTEAFF. V usage is TRBV2 and J usage is TRBJ1-1; TRBD1 aligns across 7 bases. With V trimmed by 8 bases and J by 0 bases, 15 bases remained unmatched. Looked up from germline, CDR1 is SNHLY and CDR2 is FYNNEI. CDR3 length equals 17 residues.

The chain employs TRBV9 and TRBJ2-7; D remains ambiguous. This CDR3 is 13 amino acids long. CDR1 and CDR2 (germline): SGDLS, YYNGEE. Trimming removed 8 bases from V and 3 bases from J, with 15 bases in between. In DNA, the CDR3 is TGTGCCAGTCCGCCCGGGTCCGACTACGAGCAGTACTTC. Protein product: CASPPGSDYEQYF.

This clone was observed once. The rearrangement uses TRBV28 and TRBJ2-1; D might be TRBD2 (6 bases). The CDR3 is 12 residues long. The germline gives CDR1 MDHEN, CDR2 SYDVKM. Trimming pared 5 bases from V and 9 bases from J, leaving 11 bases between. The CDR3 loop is CASSGGTREQFF. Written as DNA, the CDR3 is TGTGCCAGCAGTGGGGGGACCCGTGAGCAGTTCTTC.

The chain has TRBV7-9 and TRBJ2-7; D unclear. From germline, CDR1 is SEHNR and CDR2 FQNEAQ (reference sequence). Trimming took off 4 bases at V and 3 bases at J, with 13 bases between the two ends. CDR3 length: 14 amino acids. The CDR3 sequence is CASSSGLLLYEQYF. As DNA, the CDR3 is TGTGCCAGCAGCTCCGGGTTACTGCTCTACGAGCAGTACTTC. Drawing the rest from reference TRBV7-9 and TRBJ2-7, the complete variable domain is DTGVSQNPRHKITKRGQNVTFRCDPISEHNRLYWYRQTLGQGPEFLTYFQNEAQLEKSRLLSDRFSAERPKGSFSTLEIQRTEQGDSAMYLCASSSGLLLYEQYFGPGTRLTVT.

The CDR3 here is CASSPRLASTDTQYF. The CDR3 DNA follows: TGCGCCAGCAGCCCTCGACTAGCTAGCACAGATACGCAGTATTTT. This chain links TRBV5-1 with TRBJ2-3; TRBD2 matches 7 bases. Germline-derived CDR1 and CDR2 are SGHRS and YFSETQ. CDR3 length: 15 residues. The trim removed 4 bases at V and 0 bases at J, leaving 5 bases unmatched.

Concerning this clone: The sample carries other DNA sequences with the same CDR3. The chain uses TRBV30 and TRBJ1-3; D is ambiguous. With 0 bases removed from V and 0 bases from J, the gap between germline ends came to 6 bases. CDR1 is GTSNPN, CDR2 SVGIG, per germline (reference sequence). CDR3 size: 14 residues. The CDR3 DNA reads TGTGCCTGGAGTGTAGGGAGCTCTGGAAACACCATATATTTT. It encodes CAWSVGSSGNTIYF.

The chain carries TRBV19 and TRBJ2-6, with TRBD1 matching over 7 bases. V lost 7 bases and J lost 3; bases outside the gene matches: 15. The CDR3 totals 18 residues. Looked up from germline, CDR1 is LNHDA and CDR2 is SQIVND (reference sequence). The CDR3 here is CASNSRQGLGSGANVLTF. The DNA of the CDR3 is TGTGCCAGTAATTCCCGACAGGGCCTAGGAAGTGGGGCCAACGTCCTGACTTTC.

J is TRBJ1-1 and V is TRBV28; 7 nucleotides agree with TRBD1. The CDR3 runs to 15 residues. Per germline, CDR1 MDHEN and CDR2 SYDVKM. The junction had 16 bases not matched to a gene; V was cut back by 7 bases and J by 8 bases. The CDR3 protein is CASILSGGGGREAFF. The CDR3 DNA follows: TGTGCCAGCATTCTAAGTGGAGGGGGCGGACGAGAAGCTTTCTTT.

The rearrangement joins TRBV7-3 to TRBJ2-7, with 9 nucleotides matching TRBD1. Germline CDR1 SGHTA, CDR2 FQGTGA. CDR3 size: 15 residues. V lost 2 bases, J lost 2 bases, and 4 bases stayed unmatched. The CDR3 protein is CASSLGGQGPYEQYF. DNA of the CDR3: TGTGCCAGCAGCTTAGGGGGACAGGGCCCCTACGAGCAGTACTTC.

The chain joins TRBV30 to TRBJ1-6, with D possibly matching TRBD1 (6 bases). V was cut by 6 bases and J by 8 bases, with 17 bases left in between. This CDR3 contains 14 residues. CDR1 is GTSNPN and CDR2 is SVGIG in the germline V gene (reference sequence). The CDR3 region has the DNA TGTGCCTGCACCTCAACAGGGTTTGATTCACCCCTCCACTTT. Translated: CACTSTGFDSPLHF.

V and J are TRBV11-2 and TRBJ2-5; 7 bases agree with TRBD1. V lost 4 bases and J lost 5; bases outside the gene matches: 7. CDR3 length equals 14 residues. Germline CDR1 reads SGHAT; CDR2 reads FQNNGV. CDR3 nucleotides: TGTGCCAGCAGCTCGGGACAGCTTGCGGAGACCCAGTACTTC. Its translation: CASSSGQLAETQYF.

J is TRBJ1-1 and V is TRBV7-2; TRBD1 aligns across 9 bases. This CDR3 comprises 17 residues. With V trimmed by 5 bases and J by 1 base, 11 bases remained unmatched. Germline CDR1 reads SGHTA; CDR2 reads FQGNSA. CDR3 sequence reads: CASSPRPQTGGNTEAFF. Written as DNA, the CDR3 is TGTGCCAGCAGCCCTCGCCCCCAGACAGGGGGGAACACTGAAGCTTTCTTT.

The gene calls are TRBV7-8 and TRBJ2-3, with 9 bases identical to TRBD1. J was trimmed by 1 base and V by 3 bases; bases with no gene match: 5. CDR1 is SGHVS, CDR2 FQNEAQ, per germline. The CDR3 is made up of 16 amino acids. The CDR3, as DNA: TGTGCCAGCAGCTTCCGACAGGGGGGGGGCACAGATACGCAGTATTTT. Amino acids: CASSFRQGGGTDTQYF.

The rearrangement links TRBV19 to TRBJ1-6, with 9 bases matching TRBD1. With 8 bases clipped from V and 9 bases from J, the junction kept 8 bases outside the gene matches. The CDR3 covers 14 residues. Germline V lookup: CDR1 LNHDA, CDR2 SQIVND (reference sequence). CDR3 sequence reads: CASEPGQGISPLHF. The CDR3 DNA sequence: TGTGCCAGTGAACCGGGACAGGGCATTTCACCCCTCCACTTT.

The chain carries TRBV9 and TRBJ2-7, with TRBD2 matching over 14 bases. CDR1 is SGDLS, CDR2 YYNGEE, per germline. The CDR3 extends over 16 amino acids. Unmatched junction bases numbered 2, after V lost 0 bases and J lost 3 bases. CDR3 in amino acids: CASSVGTSGRHYEQYF. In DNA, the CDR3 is TGTGCCAGCAGCGTAGGGACTAGCGGGAGGCACTACGAGCAGTACTTC.

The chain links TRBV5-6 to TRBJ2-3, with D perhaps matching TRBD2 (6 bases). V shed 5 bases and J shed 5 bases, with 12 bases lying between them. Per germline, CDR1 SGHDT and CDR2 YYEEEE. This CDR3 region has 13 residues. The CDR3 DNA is TGTGCCAGCAGGGCTAGAGCGGGAGATACGCAGTATTTT. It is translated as CASRARAGDTQYF.

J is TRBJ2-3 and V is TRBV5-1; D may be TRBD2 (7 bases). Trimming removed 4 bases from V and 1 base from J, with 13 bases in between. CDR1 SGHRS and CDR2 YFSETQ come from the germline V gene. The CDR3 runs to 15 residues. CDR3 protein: CASSLRGRGTDTQYF. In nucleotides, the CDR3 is TGCGCCAGCAGCCTGAGGGGGAGGGGCACAGATACGCAGTATTTT.

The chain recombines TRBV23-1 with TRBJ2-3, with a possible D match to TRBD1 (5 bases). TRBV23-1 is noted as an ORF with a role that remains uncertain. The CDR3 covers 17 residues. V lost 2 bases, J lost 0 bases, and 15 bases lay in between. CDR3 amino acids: CASSQAKQEPSTDTQYF. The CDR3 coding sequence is TGCGCCAGCAGTCAAGCGAAACAGGAGCCCAGCACAGATACGCAGTATTTT.

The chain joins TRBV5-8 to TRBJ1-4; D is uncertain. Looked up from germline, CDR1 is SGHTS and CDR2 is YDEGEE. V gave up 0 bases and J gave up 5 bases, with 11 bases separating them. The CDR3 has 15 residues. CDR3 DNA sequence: TGTGCCAGCAGCTTGGGGCAGCGGGTCAATGAAAAACTGTTTTTT. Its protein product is CASSLGQRVNEKLFF.

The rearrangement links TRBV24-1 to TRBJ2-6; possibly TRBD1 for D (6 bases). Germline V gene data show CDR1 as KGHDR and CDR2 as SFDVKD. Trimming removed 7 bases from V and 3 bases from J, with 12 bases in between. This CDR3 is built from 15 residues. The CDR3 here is CATSPGVVGANVLTF. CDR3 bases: TGTGCCACCAGCCCAGGGGTGGTTGGGGCCAACGTCCTGACTTTC.

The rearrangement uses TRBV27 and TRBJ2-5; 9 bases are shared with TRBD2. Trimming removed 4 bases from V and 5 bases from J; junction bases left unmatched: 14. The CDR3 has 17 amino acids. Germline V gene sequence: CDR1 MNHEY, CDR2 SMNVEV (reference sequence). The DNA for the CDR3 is TGTGCCAGCAGTTCCCGGAGCAGCGGGGGGCGGGGGGAGACCCAGTACTTC. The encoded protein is CASSSRSSGGRGETQYF.